These 4 T cell receptor beta chains were sequenced from one sample in a study of ipilimumab plus nivolumab after autologous stem cell transplantation. Here immunoSEQ multiplex PCR was the method, and the copy in TCRdb shows in-frame clones only, minus some. Among over 80,000 clones listed, 83% were seen once. The specimen comprised PBMCs, sampled in a trial of ipilimumab plus nivolumab as post-transplant consolidation. The receptors originated from a male donor with diffuse large B-cell lymphoma.

This chain uses TRBV5-6 with TRBJ2-2; 9 nucleotides match TRBD1. Germline assignment: CDR1 SGHDT and CDR2 YYEEEE. There are 15 residues in the CDR3. V shed 4 bases and J 5 bases; nucleotides not matched to a gene: 6. CDR3 nucleotides: TGTGCCAGCAGCCCTGGGACAGGGAGGACCGGGGAGCTGTTTTTT. This sequence encodes CASSPGTGRTGELFF.

This sequence joins TRBV12-5 and TRBJ2-1, with a weak D call TRBD2 (5 bases). The CDR3 extends over 15 amino acids. V was shortened by 2 bases and J by 9 bases, with 17 bases between the two germline ends. Looked up from germline, CDR1 is LGHNT and CDR2 is FRNRAP. The CDR3 loop reads CASGLLRVRGSEQFF. The CDR3 bases are TGTGCTAGTGGTTTGTTGAGGGTTCGGGGTAGTGAGCAGTTCTTC.

The V and J genes are TRBV12-5 and TRBJ1-4, with D unresolved. Germline values: CDR1 LGHNT, CDR2 FRNRAP. CDR3 length: 16 amino acids. The V and J ends lost 1 base and 7 bases respectively, with 16 bases between them. The CDR3, as DNA: TGTGCTAGTGGTTTGGGGGGTTCTCGGATGGGTGAAAAACTGTTTTTT. Protein: CASGLGGSRMGEKLFF.

This chain uses TRBV18 with TRBJ1-3; weak D call: TRBD1 (5 bases). Trimming shortened V by 5 bases and J by 5 bases, and 13 bases separated the two germline ends. The CDR3 spans 14 residues. The V gene's germline CDR1 is KGHSH and CDR2 LQKENI. CDR3 loop: CASSLQGVRNTIYF. As DNA, the CDR3 is TGTGCCAGCTCATTGCAGGGAGTACGAAACACCATATATTTT. Based on the CDR3 plus reference TRBV18 and TRBJ1-3, the full variable domain is NAGVMQNPRHLVRRRGQEARLRCSPMKGHSHVYWYRQLPEEGLKFMVYLQKENIIDESGMPKERFSAEFPKEGPSILRIQQVVRGDSAAYFCASSLQGVRNTIYFGEGSWLTVV.